The rows below give T cell receptor beta chains drawn from one sample of a study of blood T cells in healthy people across ages. TCRdb independently ran MiXCR on the 5' RACE reads; one entry per CDR3 protein. The data hold hundreds of thousands of distinct CDR3 sequences, with around 43% observed a single time. Sequenced: blood. These receptors were taken from a man aged 80 or over in good health. CDR3s include the opening cysteine and the closing phenylalanine or tryptophan. Each record gives: D gene, clone size, V gene, J gene, CDR3 DNA, CDR3 protein. The D gene is left open where the match is weak. Where a row states a size, it is once, few, many or the class of an expanded clone; other rows omit it.

NA	NA	TRBV5-1	TRBJ2-5	TGCGCCAGCAGCTTGCCTGGAGAAGAGACCCAGTACTTC	CASSLPGEETQYF
TRBD1	few	TRBV9	TRBJ1-4	TGTGCCAGCAGCCTCGGACAGGGGGCTAGGAATGAAAAACTGTTTTTT	CASSLGQGARNEKLFF
TRBD1	NA	TRBV3-1	TRBJ2-3	TGTGCCAGCAGCCAAGCCGGGACAGGTAGCACGGATACGCAGTATTTT	CASSQAGTGSTDTQYF
NA	NA	TRBV11-2	TRBJ2-5	TGTGCCAGCAGCTTAGACCCGAAAGAGACCCAGTACTTC	CASSLDPKETQYF
NA	NA	TRBV7-8	TRBJ2-7	TGTGCCAGCAGCGTAGGAGCCAGAAACTACGAGCAGTACTTC	CASSVGARNYEQYF
NA	NA	TRBV12-3/TRBV12-4	TRBJ2-7	TGTGCCAGCAGTTTAGGTCGGCAGGCCATCTACGAGCAGTACTTC	CASSLGRQAIYEQYF
NA	NA	TRBV11-2	TRBJ2-7	TGTGCCAGCAGCTTCCCCTACGAGCAGTACTTC	CASSFPYEQYF
TRBD2	NA	TRBV2	TRBJ2-5	TGTGCCAGCAGTGGACTAGCGGGAATGTTGGGAGAGACCCAGTACTTC	CASSGLAGMLGETQYF
TRBD2	few	TRBV20-1	TRBJ2-3	TGCAGTGCTAGTAGGCGGGAGGGGATAGATACGCAGTATTTT	CSASRREGIDTQYF
TRBD1	NA	TRBV20-1	TRBJ2-5	TGCAGTGCTAGAAAGGGACAGCCGATAAAAGAGACCCAGTACTTC	CSARKGQPIKETQYF